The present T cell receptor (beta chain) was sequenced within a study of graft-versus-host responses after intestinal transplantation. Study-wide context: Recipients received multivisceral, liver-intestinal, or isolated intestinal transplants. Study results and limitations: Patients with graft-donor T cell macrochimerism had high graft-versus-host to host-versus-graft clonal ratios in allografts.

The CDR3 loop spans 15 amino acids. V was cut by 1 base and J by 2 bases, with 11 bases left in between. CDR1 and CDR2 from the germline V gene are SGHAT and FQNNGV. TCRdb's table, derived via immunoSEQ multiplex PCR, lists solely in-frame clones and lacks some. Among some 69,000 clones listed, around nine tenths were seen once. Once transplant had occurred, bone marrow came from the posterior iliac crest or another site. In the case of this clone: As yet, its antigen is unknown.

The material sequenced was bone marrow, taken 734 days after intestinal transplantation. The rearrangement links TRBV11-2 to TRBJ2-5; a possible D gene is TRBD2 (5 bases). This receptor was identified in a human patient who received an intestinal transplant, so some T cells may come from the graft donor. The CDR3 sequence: CASSLAVGGQETQYF. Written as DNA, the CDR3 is TGTGCCAGCAGCTTAGCGGTAGGAGGTCAAGAGACCCAGTACTTC.